This TCR beta chain is drawn from a study of Ad26.COV2.S vaccination and SARS-CoV-2 variants. As for the study in general: Intramuscular Ad26.COV2.S doses were given once or twice, 56 days apart.

The assay was immunoSEQ multiplex PCR, and TCRdb's table has in-frame clones only and misses some. This sample has about 410,000 clones, with 80% to 90% found just once. Study-level points and caveats: Substantial post-vaccination breadth of spike-specific CD8+ and CD4+ T cell responses was reported. With respect to non-spike TCR breadth, vaccine and placebo recipients were similar.

To note about this clone: The antigen is undetermined.

As for treatment: about 20 received Ad26.COV2.S at low or high dose, single or two shots; roughly 5 received placebo; per-sample allocation not given. All samples were drawn on day 63, counting from the first vaccine or placebo injection. Based in Boston, the donor was an adult of 18-55 years. Source: peripheral blood, taken in a trial of Ad26.COV2.S vaccine versus placebo. The TCR comes from a person aged 18-60 years who received the Ad26.COV2.S COVID-19 vaccine or a placebo.

The CDR3 reads CASSVEDRGLAGANVLTF. CDR3 sequence (DNA): TGTGCCAGCAGCGTAGAGGACAGGGGGCTAGCTGGGGCCAACGTCCTGACTTTC. The rearrangement links TRBV9 to TRBJ2-6; 11 positions agree with TRBD1. V lost 0 bases, J lost 2 bases, and 4 bases stayed unmatched. The CDR3 totals 18 residues. The germline CDR1 and CDR2 sequences are SGDLS and YYNGEE.